These 21 T cell receptor beta chains were all obtained from the same sample, sequenced in a study of vaccination effects on CD4 cells after COVID-19 (dated by TCRdb to the early 2020s). Libraries were built with the immunoSEQ multiplex PCR assay. In TCRdb, the immuneACCESS table is reduced to in-frame sequences with V and J assigned. These tables do not hold every clone; where another copy was compared, an unresolved V gene accounts for under half, and the others remain unexplained. Recorded for this sample are around 36,000 clones; more than 60% of them occurred a single time. 22% of the sample is in the top ten clones. To identify antigen-specific CD4+ T cell clonotypes by their expansion, the ViraFEST assay first stimulated PBMC with viral peptide pools and then applied TCR sequencing. After about 9 days of culture, CD4+ T cells were isolated with the EasySep CD4+ T cell isolation kit. None of the healthy vaccine recipients had a prior SARS-CoV-2 infection, which was confirmed by nucleocapsid antibody tests that came back negative both before and after vaccination.

No antigen is known for these receptors. The starting material was CD4+ T cells from PBMCs cultured with SARS-CoV-2 spike peptides, obtained before COVID-19 vaccination. This sample's cell subset or site label indicates: SARS-CoV-2 spike overlapping peptide pool stimulation. Receptors were obtained from a human donor who received a COVID-19 vaccine.

This clone occurred many times. The chain uses TRBV19 and TRBJ1-1; D uncertain. Trimming left V 1 base short and J 5 bases short, with 14 bases between. This CDR3 region has 15 residues. In germline, CDR1 is LNHDA, CDR2 SQIVND (reference sequence). The CDR3 DNA follows: TGTGCCAGTAGTATAGGAAGGTCGGGTAGGACTGAAGCTTTCTTT. Translating it yields CASSIGRSGRTEAFF.

This clone appeared a few times. The rearrangement links TRBV7-2 to TRBJ1-2, with D possibly being TRBD1 (5 bases). V lost 8 bases, J lost 7 bases, and 20 bases lay in between. The germline CDR1 and CDR2 sequences are SGHTA and FQGNSA. The CDR3 is made up of 14 amino acids. The CDR3 region is CASGGGGAFGGYTF. The CDR3 DNA follows: TGTGCCAGCGGAGGAGGAGGGGCTTTCGGTGGCTACACCTTC.

This chain connects TRBV28 to TRBJ1-3; D ambiguous. Trimming stripped 4 bases from V and 5 bases from J, with 6 bases between. The germline gives CDR1 MDHEN, CDR2 SYDVKM. CDR3 length equals 12 residues. The CDR3 reads CASSSQRNTIYF. The CDR3 DNA reads TGTGCCAGCAGTTCCCAAAGAAACACCATATATTTT.

The chain has TRBV7-8 and TRBJ2-7; D tentatively fits TRBD1 or TRBD2 (5 bases each). The V end was cut by 11 bases, the J end by 6 bases, with 14 bases between. CDR1 and CDR2 from the germline V gene are SGHVS and FQNEAQ. This CDR3 has 11 amino acids. CDR3 DNA sequence: TGTGCCGTGTTGAGGGGCCTCGAGCAGTACTTC. Translation: CAVLRGLEQYF.

This rearrangement joins TRBV6-2 or TRBV6-3 to TRBJ1-6, with no clear D. V lost 6 bases to trimming and J lost 0 bases, with 15 bases between them. CDR1 and CDR2 (germline): MNHEY, SVGEGT. The CDR3 length is 17 residues. CDR3 nucleotide sequence: TGTGCCAGCAGCTCAAGAGCGACTAGCTCCTATAATTCACCCCTCCACTTT. It translates to CASSSRATSSYNSPLHF.

The chain links TRBV19 to TRBJ1-4; perhaps TRBD1 as D (5 bases). Trimming took off 6 bases at V and 8 bases at J, with 19 bases between the two ends. Germline V lookup: CDR1 LNHDA, CDR2 SQIVND (reference sequence). CDR3 size: 15 residues. The DNA of the CDR3 is TGTGCCAGTAGGCAATGGGGGGGATCTGGCGAAAAACTGTTTTTT. Translation: CASRQWGGSGEKLFF.

CDR3 amino acids: CASSQDVGGTGETQYF. CDR3 DNA sequence: TGCGCCAGCAGCCAAGATGTGGGAGGCACCGGAGAGACCCAGTACTTC. The chain is built from TRBV4-1 and TRBJ2-5, with a weak D call TRBD2 (6 bases). V lost 0 bases to trimming and J lost 4 bases, with 15 bases between them. Looked up from germline, CDR1 is MGHRA and CDR2 is YSYEKL. CDR3 length: 16 residues.

V and J are TRBV10-3 and TRBJ1-2; D is unclear. CDR3 length: 14 residues. Germline CDR1 reads ENHRY; CDR2 reads SYGVKD. V shed 6 bases and J shed 4 bases, with 15 bases lying between them. The CDR3 DNA sequence: TGTGCCATCAGAGACGGTGTACGAGGCTATGGCTACACCTTC. Protein sequence: CAIRDGVRGYGYTF.

This clone has only one observation. V is TRBV28 and J is TRBJ1-1, with D hard to call. Germline V gene lookup returns CDR1 MDHEN and CDR2 SYDVKM. Deletions cut 6 bases from V and 4 bases from J, with 15 bases between. CDR3 length equals 14 residues. This chain's CDR3 is CASSLLHSGTEAFF. The CDR3 DNA reads as TGTGCCAGCAGCCTCCTTCATTCAGGCACTGAAGCTTTCTTT.

The genes are TRBV1 and TRBJ2-7; the listed D gene, TRBD2, was not tested against the DNA. TRBV1 is assigned pseudogene status. The CDR3 sequence is 16 residues long. The CDR3 loop is CTSSQGVRESRGEQYF. CDR3 DNA: TGCACCAGCAGCCAAGGGGTACGGGAGTCCCGGGGTGAGCAGTACTTC.

The chain recombines TRBV6-5 with TRBJ1-2; possibly TRBD1 for D (6 bases). The CDR3 runs 12 residues. Germline loops: CDR1 MNHEY, CDR2 SVGAGI. V lost 6 bases, J lost 8 bases, and 13 bases lay in between. The CDR3, as DNA: TGTGCCAGCAGCCCCACAGGGAGCGGCTACACCTTC. Encoded protein: CASSPTGSGYTF.

By frequency in the sample, this clone is hyperexpanded. V usage is TRBV7-2 and J usage is TRBJ1-5, with D unresolved. The V end was cut by 4 bases, the J end by 4 bases, with 8 bases between. CDR1 and CDR2 (germline): SGHTA, FQGNSA. CDR3 length: 13 residues. Here the CDR3 reads CASSSDLNQPQHF. For the CDR3, the DNA is TGTGCCAGCAGCTCGGATCTGAATCAGCCCCAGCATTTT.

J is TRBJ2-5 and V is TRBV19, with a tentative D call TRBD2 (5 bases). The CDR3 has 15 residues. Germline loops: CDR1 LNHDA, CDR2 SQIVND (reference sequence). Trimming took 5 bases from V and 2 from J, leaving 15 bases between them. In DNA, the CDR3 is TGTGCCAGTAGTGGACCAGCGGCTCCGCAAGAGACCCAGTACTTC. It codes for CASSGPAAPQETQYF.

The V gene is TRBV3-1 (or the pseudogene TRBV3-2), the J gene TRBJ1-6; TRBD1 might be the D (6 bases). The CDR3 is made up of 15 amino acids. The germline V gene encodes CDR1 LGHDT and CDR2 YNNKEL (reference sequence). Trimming removed 4 bases at V and 1 base at J, with 8 bases between. The DNA of the CDR3 is TGTGCCAGCAGCCCGACAGGTTCCTATAATTCACCCCTCCACTTT. Translating it yields CASSPTGSYNSPLHF.

V usage is TRBV4-3 and J usage is TRBJ1-3; TRBD1 matches 9 bases. The CDR3 is 15 amino acids. The germline V gene encodes CDR1 LGHNA and CDR2 YSLEER. After removal of 4 bases from V and 5 bases from J, the junction contained 6 bases not matched to a gene. The CDR3 region has the DNA TGCGCCAGCAGCCCCACCGGGACAGGGAGAAACACCATATATTTT. As protein: CASSPTGTGRNTIYF.

This clone was found a few times. The V gene is TRBV9, the J gene TRBJ1-2, with D unresolved. Germline assignment: CDR1 SGDLS and CDR2 YYNGEE. V was shortened by 0 bases and J by 4 bases, with 13 bases between the two germline ends. This CDR3 contains 15 residues. CDR3 in amino acids: CASSVDHRAGYGYTF. CDR3 nucleotides: TGTGCCAGCAGCGTAGATCACCGGGCGGGCTATGGCTACACCTTC.

The rearrangement joins TRBV7-2 to TRBJ1-1; D is unresolved. The CDR3 has 15 amino acids. Trimming stripped 1 base from V and 1 base from J, with 10 bases between. CDR1 and CDR2 from the germline V gene are SGHTA and FQGNSA. The CDR3 DNA sequence: TGTGCCAGCAGCTTAGAAAGAGGACGGAACACTGAAGCTTTCTTT. The encoded protein is CASSLERGRNTEAFF.

The sample holds one count of this clone. CDR3 loop: CASNPGGTGANVLTF. The DNA for the CDR3 is TGTGCCAGTAATCCGGGGGGCACTGGGGCCAACGTCCTGACTTTC. The chain couples TRBV19 to TRBJ2-6, with D possibly TRBD2 on 7 matching bases. The CDR3 is 15 amino acids. Germline CDR1 LNHDA, CDR2 SQIVND (reference sequence). Deletions cut 7 bases from V and 2 bases from J, with 12 bases between.

This chain uses TRBV7-2 with TRBJ2-7; 11 bases fit TRBD2. CDR1 is SGHTA, CDR2 FQGNSA, per germline. The CDR3 length is 19 residues. The trim removed 0 bases at V and 5 bases at J, leaving 15 bases unmatched. The CDR3 reads CASSLAGVLAGGDRDEQYF. In DNA, the CDR3 is TGTGCCAGCAGCTTAGCGGGGGTGCTAGCGGGAGGCGATCGGGACGAGCAGTACTTC.

The chain has TRBV30 and TRBJ1-3, with D uncertain. The germline CDR1 and CDR2 sequences are GTSNPN and SVGIG (reference sequence). The length of the CDR3 is 14 residues. The germline V and J ends were trimmed by 3 bases and 3 bases, with 12 bases remaining between them. The CDR3 DNA reads as TGTGCCTGGAGCCCCTGGACGGATGGAAACACCATATATTTT. Translation gives CAWSPWTDGNTIYF.

This chain links TRBV2 with TRBJ2-7; TRBD2 matches 7 bases. The CDR3 is 11 residues long. J gave up 3 bases and V 7 bases, and 0 bases lay outside the gene matches. CDR1 is SNHLY, CDR2 FYNNEI, per germline. The CDR3 region has the DNA TGTGCCAGCAAGCGGGACTACGAGCAGTACTTC. This sequence encodes CASKRDYEQYF.